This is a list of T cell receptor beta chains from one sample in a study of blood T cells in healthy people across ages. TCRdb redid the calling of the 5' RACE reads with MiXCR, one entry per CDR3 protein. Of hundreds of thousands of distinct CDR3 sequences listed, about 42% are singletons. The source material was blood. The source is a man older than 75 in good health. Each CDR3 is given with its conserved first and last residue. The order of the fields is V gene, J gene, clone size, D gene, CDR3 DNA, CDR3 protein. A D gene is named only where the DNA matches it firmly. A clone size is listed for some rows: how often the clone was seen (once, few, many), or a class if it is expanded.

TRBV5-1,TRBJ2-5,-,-,TGCGCCAGCAGCTTGGCAGGCGGGACCGCGAAAGAGACCCAGTACTTC,CASSLAGGTAKETQYF
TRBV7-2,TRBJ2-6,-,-,TGTGCCAGCAGCTGGTCTCAGCCCCACTCTGGGGCCAACGTCCTGACTTTC,CASSWSQPHSGANVLTF
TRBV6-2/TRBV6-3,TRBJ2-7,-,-,TGTGCCAGCATCCCTAGGAACAGGATCTACGAGCAGTACTTC,CASIPRNRIYEQYF
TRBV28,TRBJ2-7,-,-,TGTGCCAGCCAGGGGATAGGGTTTTACGAGCAGTACTTC,CASQGIGFYEQYF
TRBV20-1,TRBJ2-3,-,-,TGCAGTGCCATTGACAGCGAGGGTATGGGCACAGATACGCAGTATTTT,CSAIDSEGMGTDTQYF
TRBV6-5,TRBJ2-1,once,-,TGTGCCAGCAGTTACACAAACTCGGGGGAGCAGTTCTTC,CASSYTNSGEQFF
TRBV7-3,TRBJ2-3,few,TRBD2,TGTGCCAGCAGCGCTACTAGCGCTAGCACAGATACGCAGTATTTT,CASSATSASTDTQYF
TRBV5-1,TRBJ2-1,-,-,TGCGCCAGCAGGAAAGAGAATGAGCAGTTCTTC,CASRKENEQFF
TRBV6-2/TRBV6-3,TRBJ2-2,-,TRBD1,TGTGCCAGCAGTTACTCCGGGACAGGGGCCGGGGAGCTGTTTTTT,CASSYSGTGAGELFF
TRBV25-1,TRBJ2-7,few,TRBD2,TGTGCCAGCAGTGGACTCATAGCGGGAGAAGAGAACGAGCAGTACTTC,CASSGLIAGEENEQYF
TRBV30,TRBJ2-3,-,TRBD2,TGTGCCTGGAGGCCCAGACCTAGCGGGACAGATACGCAGTATTTT,CAWRPRPSGTDTQYF
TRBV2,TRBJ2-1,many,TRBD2,TGTGCCAGCAGTGAAATCCCCGGGCTAGCGGGAGGCTATGAGCAGTTCTTC,CASSEIPGLAGGYEQFF
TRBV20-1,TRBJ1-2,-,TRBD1,TGCAGTGCTGCGGGTGGGACAGACCGGCCCACAGGGGGAGGCTACACCTTC,CSAAGGTDRPTGGGYTF
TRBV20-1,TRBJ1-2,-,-,TGCAGTGCTAGTAGTGGGATGGGAGACTATGGCTACACCTTC,CSASSGMGDYGYTF
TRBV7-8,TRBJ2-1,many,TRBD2,TGTGCCAGCAGCCCCGAATCCCTAGCGGGAGGGCCCCGTGTAGAGCAGTTCTTC,CASSPESLAGGPRVEQFF
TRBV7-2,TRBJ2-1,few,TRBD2,TGTGCCAGCCAGGCGGCGGGGACTAGCTCCTACAATGAGCAGTTCTTC,CASQAAGTSSYNEQFF
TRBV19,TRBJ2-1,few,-,TGTGCCAGTAGTATGGGAAACAATGAGCAGTTCTTC,CASSMGNNEQFF
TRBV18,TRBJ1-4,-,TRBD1,TGTGCCAGCTCACCAGAGACAGGGGGATATGAAAAACTGTTTTTT,CASSPETGGYEKLFF
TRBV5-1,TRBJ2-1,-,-,TGCGCCAGCAGGTCGCTGGGGGGGGCGGACAATGAGCAGTTCTTC,CASRSLGGADNEQFF
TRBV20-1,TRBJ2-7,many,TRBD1,TGCAGTGCGACGGGGACAGGGAACTCCTACGAGCAGTACTTC,CSATGTGNSYEQYF
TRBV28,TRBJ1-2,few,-,TGTGCCAGCAGTCAGACCGTCTATGGCTACACCTTC,CASSQTVYGYTF
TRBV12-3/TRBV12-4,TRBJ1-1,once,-,TGTGCCAGCAGTTTAGCTGTTGTGTCTAACACTGAAGCTTTCTTT,CASSLAVVSNTEAFF
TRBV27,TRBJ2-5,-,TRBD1,TGTGCCAGCAACCACATCGGACAGGGACAAGAGACCCAGTACTTC,CASNHIGQGQETQYF
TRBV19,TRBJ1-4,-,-,TGTGCCAGTAAAGGGAACGGCGGTGAAAAACTGTTTTTT,CASKGNGGEKLFF
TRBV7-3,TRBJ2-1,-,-,TGTGCCAGCAGCTTCCCCGGCGCGAACCGCGATGAGCAGTTCTTC,CASSFPGANRDEQFF
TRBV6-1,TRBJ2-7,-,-,TGTGCCAGCAGTCCCGAGATTGGGAACGAGCAGTACTTC,CASSPEIGNEQYF
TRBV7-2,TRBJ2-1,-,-,TGTGCCAGCAGTCCCGACACTAGCCCCCCTGGCGGTGAGCAGTTCTTC,CASSPDTSPPGGEQFF
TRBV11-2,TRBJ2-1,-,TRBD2,TGTGCCAGCAGCCCCAGGCCCGGGACTAGCGGAAGCTCCTACAATGAGCAGTTCTTC,CASSPRPGTSGSSYNEQFF